This TCR beta chain was obtained from a study of tumor-infiltrating lymphocytes in primary liver carcinoma. Overall study results and limits: Each sample was bulk and unsorted; consequently, CD4+ and CD8+ repertoires were not compared. With p = 0.039, the top-250-clone fraction in tumors significantly exceeded that in blood. Lower overlap was observed for tumor-adjacent and tumor-blood pairs relative to tumor region pairs.

Unsorted whole blood yielded the blood RNA, and germline DNA was also extracted. The germline V gene encodes CDR1 LGHNA and CDR2 YSLEER. The CDR3 spans 16 residues. The V gene lost 1 base and the J gene lost 5 bases, with 14 bases spanning the gap. Starting from approximately 470 ng of total RNA, TCR beta cDNA was produced with a primer in the constant region. Nested multiplex PCR, run for three rounds with slightly modified ARM-PCR, yielded TCR beta libraries. PCR rounds one and two used TRBV1-TRBV30 forward primers with a C-beta reverse primer for 9 to 10 cycles each. TCRdb processed the multiplex PCR reads anew with MiXCR; each CDR3 protein has one entry. The sample records fewer than 400,000 distinct CDR3 sequences, 50% to 60% being singletons. With respect to this clonotype: What it binds is not known. Because the CDR3 is missing its conserved closing phenylalanine or tryptophan, this is likely a read error.

This clonotype was obtained from a woman in her 30s with primary liver carcinoma and hepatitis B virus infection. The chain uses TRBV4-3 and TRBJ2-2; possible D gene TRBD2, 6 bases. The specimen sequenced was peripheral blood. This CDR3 reads CASSQGAGTLTGELFI. The CDR3 DNA follows: TGCGCCAGCAGCCAAGGGGCGGGGACCCTTACCGGGGAGCTGTTTATT.